A selection of T cell receptor beta chains follows, all from one sample in a study of shared clonotypes between healthy human individuals. TCRdb keeps only in-frame clones here, not all; method: immunoSEQ multiplex PCR. The repertoire holds some 2.4 million clones, with roughly 93% as singletons. The material sequenced was naive CD4+ T cells from PBMCs. These receptors were taken from a man aged 18 to 30 in good health. Some clones in this sample may be carry-over from other donors' samples. Each CDR3 is given with its conserved first and last residue. A D gene is named only where the DNA matches it firmly. Clone size is stated in some rows and not others, as once, few, many or a class when expanded.

-,TRBV28,once,TRBJ1-5,CASSLEGGQHF,TGTGCCAGCAGTTTAGAGGGGGGACAGCATTTT
TRBD1,TRBV29-1,-,TRBJ2-1,CSVTPGGRYNEQFF,TGCAGCGTCACCCCAGGGGGAAGATACAATGAGCAGTTCTTC
-,TRBV27,-,TRBJ2-2,CASSLFLTGRDGELFF,TGTGCCAGCAGTTTATTTTTGACAGGGAGGGACGGGGAGCTGTTTTTT
TRBD2,TRBV19,-,TRBJ2-1,CASSMDLAGSDEQFF,TGTGCCAGTAGTATGGATCTAGCGGGAAGCGATGAGCAGTTCTTC
-,TRBV7-9,few,TRBJ1-3,CASSLDGGSGNTIYF,TGTGCCAGCAGCTTAGATGGGGGCTCTGGAAACACCATATATTTT
-,TRBV10-3,-,TRBJ1-4,CAISENRDGEKLFF,TGTGCCATCAGTGAGAACAGGGACGGCGAAAAACTGTTTTTT
-,TRBV28,-,TRBJ1-4,CASSLGGGAGEKLFF,TGTGCCAGCAGTTTAGGCGGGGGAGCGGGTGAAAAACTGTTTTTT
TRBD2,TRBV30,-,TRBJ2-5,CAWSVNLRGGRALETQYF,TGTGCCTGGAGTGTAAATTTAAGGGGAGGGAGGGCCCTAGAGACCCAGTACTTC
TRBD2,TRBV5-1,-,TRBJ2-1,CASSPTGSYSGTSGWGSYNEQFF,TGCGCCAGCAGCCCCACAGGGTCGTATTCCGGGACTAGCGGGTGGGGCTCCTACAATGAGCAGTTCTTC
-,TRBV2,-,TRBJ1-5,CASSGGGVTGNQPQHF,TGTGCCAGCAGTGGGGGAGGGGTTACGGGCAATCAGCCCCAGCATTTT
-,TRBV2,-,TRBJ1-1,CASSDIRNTEAFF,TGTGCCAGCAGTGACATCCGGAACACTGAAGCTTTCTTT
-,TRBV6-5,-,TRBJ2-6,CASSYFRGANVLTF,TGTGCCAGCAGTTACTTTCGTGGGGCCAACGTCCTGACTTTC
-,TRBV5-1,-,TRBJ2-7,CASRLGPRSYEQYF,TGCGCCAGCAGACTCGGACCGCGCTCCTACGAGCAGTACTTC
TRBD1,TRBV7-2,-,TRBJ1-2,CASSLAAGTGAYGYTF,TGTGCCAGCAGCTTAGCAGCCGGGACAGGGGCCTATGGCTACACCTTC
-,TRBV7-6,once,TRBJ2-5,CASSLWGEETQYF,TGTGCCAGCAGCTTATGGGGAGAAGAGACCCAGTACTTC
-,TRBV6-5,-,TRBJ1-2,CASSSTRGGNYGYTF,TGTGCCAGCAGCTCGACCCGAGGTGGTAACTATGGCTACACCTTC
-,TRBV28,-,TRBJ1-1,CASSLGVGASTEAFF,TGTGCCAGCAGTTTAGGAGTTGGGGCGTCCACTGAAGCTTTCTTT
-,TRBV11-2,-,TRBJ1-1,CASSLRSGTEAFF,TGTGCCAGCAGCTTAAGGTCGGGCACTGAAGCTTTCTTT
-,TRBV6-5,-,TRBJ1-3,CASRGSGNTIYF,TGTGCCAGCAGAGGCTCTGGAAACACCATATATTTT
-,TRBV4-1,-,TRBJ2-1,CASSSGPRPSSYNEQFF,TGCGCCAGCAGCTCAGGCCCCCGCCCTAGCTCCTACAATGAGCAGTTCTTC
TRBD2,TRBV11-3,-,TRBJ2-3,CASSLGLVAGGADTQYF,TGTGCCAGCAGCTTAGGACTGGTAGCGGGAGGTGCAGATACGCAGTATTTT
-,TRBV30,few,TRBJ1-2,CASEGGVGNYGYTF,TGTGCGTCAGAAGGGGGTGTAGGAAACTATGGCTACACCTTC
TRBD1,TRBV28,-,TRBJ1-5,CASSLLQGNQPQHF,TGTGCCAGCAGTTTACTACAGGGGAATCAGCCCCAGCATTTT
TRBD1,TRBV28,-,TRBJ2-2,CASSAHGQANTGELFF,TGTGCCAGCAGTGCTCATGGACAGGCGAACACCGGGGAGCTGTTTTTT
TRBD1,TRBV2,-,TRBJ1-1,CASSGQGTEAFF,TGTGCCAGCAGTGGACAGGGAACTGAAGCTTTCTTT
-,TRBV15,-,TRBJ2-5,CATRSPSIVETQYF,TGTGCCACCAGGAGTCCGTCTATCGTTGAGACCCAGTACTTC
TRBD2,TRBV15,-,TRBJ2-1,CATSTGGAGTYNEQFF,TGTGCCACCAGCACTGGTGGAGCGGGGACCTACAATGAGCAGTTCTTC
-,TRBV30,-,TRBJ1-3,CAWQTTGNTIYF,TGTGCCTGGCAAACCACTGGAAACACCATATATTTT
TRBD2,TRBV27,-,TRBJ2-7,CASSPSPTSGTTYEQYF,TGTGCCAGCAGTCCCTCCCCTACTAGCGGGACGACCTACGAGCAGTACTTC
-,TRBV7-3,-,TRBJ2-5,CASSPSPNEETQYF,TGTGCCAGCAGCCCCTCCCCTAATGAAGAGACCCAGTACTTC
TRBD2,TRBV4-3,-,TRBJ2-7,CASSQGPTSGRMSYEQYF,TGCGCCAGCAGCCAAGGACCCACTAGCGGGAGGATGTCCTACGAGCAGTACTTC
TRBD2,TRBV2,-,TRBJ2-1,CASNLAVEQFF,TGTGCCAGCAATCTAGCGGTTGAGCAGTTCTTC
-,TRBV6-5,-,TRBJ2-1,CASRRGQGEQFF,TGTGCCAGCAGGCGGGGCCAGGGTGAGCAGTTCTTC
-,TRBV27,-,TRBJ1-5,CASSLGISGAGQPQHF,TGTGCCAGCAGTTTGGGGATTTCAGGGGCCGGTCAGCCCCAGCATTTT
TRBD1,TRBV5-1,-,TRBJ2-1,CASSPLPGQGNNEQFF,TGCGCCAGCAGCCCCCTCCCGGGACAGGGGAACAATGAGCAGTTCTTC
TRBD1,TRBV5-1,-,TRBJ2-1,CASSGPSGGKPYNEQFF,TGCGCCAGCAGCGGACCTTCAGGGGGAAAACCCTACAATGAGCAGTTCTTC
-,TRBV29-1,once,TRBJ2-7,CSVVDQGHLFSYEQYF,TGCAGCGTTGTTGATCAGGGACACCTATTCTCCTACGAGCAGTACTTC
TRBD2,TRBV19,-,TRBJ2-1,CASSPLVAGVGGEQFF,TGTGCCAGTAGTCCGCTAGTGGCGGGAGTGGGTGGTGAGCAGTTCTTC
TRBD2,TRBV11-3,-,TRBJ2-2,CASSPGGSGGELFF,TGTGCCAGCAGCCCCGGCGGGAGCGGCGGGGAGCTGTTTTTT
-,TRBV6-1,-,TRBJ2-3,CASSEFLWLATDTQYF,TGTGCCAGCAGTGAATTTCTTTGGCTAGCGACAGATACGCAGTATTTT
TRBD1,TRBV5-1,-,TRBJ2-3,CASTQGARATDTQYF,TGCGCCAGTACACAGGGGGCTCGGGCGACAGATACGCAGTATTTT
TRBD1,TRBV6-5,-,TRBJ1-2,CASKIQGHGYTF,TGTGCCAGCAAGATACAGGGGCACGGTTACACCTTC
TRBD2,TRBV29-1,-,TRBJ2-1,CSGSGRAYNEQFF,TGCAGTGGGAGCGGGAGAGCCTACAATGAGCAGTTCTTC
TRBD1,TRBV6-6,once,TRBJ2-2,CASRNRDRGLGELFF,TGTGCCAGCAGGAACCGGGACAGGGGGCTCGGGGAGCTGTTTTTT
TRBD2,TRBV5-1,once,TRBJ2-3,CASNPGGSTDTQYF,TGCGCCAGCAACCCGGGGGGGAGCACAGATACGCAGTATTTT
TRBD1,TRBV5-6,-,TRBJ1-5,CASSLRTGDRNQPQHF,TGTGCCAGCAGCTTGAGGACAGGGGATCGCAATCAGCCCCAGCATTTT
-,TRBV6-5,-,TRBJ1-2,CASSYSPGGYTF,TGTGCCAGCAGTTACTCGCCGGGTGGCTACACCTTC
-,TRBV5-1,-,TRBJ2-3,CASSSRQGGTDTQYF,TGCGCCAGCAGCTCCCGACAGGGAGGAACAGATACGCAGTATTTT
-,TRBV7-3,-,TRBJ2-2,CASSLDASGTGELFF,TGTGCCAGCAGCCTGGACGCGTCGGGCACCGGGGAGCTGTTTTTT
-,TRBV5-1,-,TRBJ2-6,CASSPARQSGANVLTF,TGCGCCAGCAGCCCCGCGAGGCAATCTGGGGCCAACGTCCTGACTTTC
-,TRBV7-9,-,TRBJ2-5,CASSLTGGGETQYF,TGTGCCAGCAGCTTAACCGGGGGCGGGGAGACCCAGTACTTC
-,TRBV7-9,-,TRBJ1-5,CASSKSLVQPQHF,TGTGCCAGCAGCAAAAGCTTGGTTCAGCCCCAGCATTTT